This T cell receptor (beta chain) emerged from a study of control samples from healthy donors and cancer patients. Assay used: immunoSEQ multiplex PCR; TCRdb lists only in-frame clones, some missing. The repertoire includes about 140,000 clones, roughly 89% of them detected once, and 11% sits in the top ten. With V trimmed by 0 bases and J by 7 bases, 4 bases remained unmatched. The CDR3 is made up of 14 amino acids. The V gene's germline CDR1 is MNHNY and CDR2 SVGAGI (reference sequence). The chain recombines TRBV6-6 with TRBJ1-2; TRBD1 matches at 8 bases. This sequence was found in a man aged 25-45 years in good health. Sequencing was done on a sample of blood. The CDR3 sequence is CASSYSDRGGGYTF. For the CDR3, the DNA is TGTGCCAGCAGTTACTCAGACAGGGGAGGTGGCTACACCTTC.